This record looks at one TCR beta chain sequence and its context. The data were taken from a study of technical replicates of blood from a few donors. Libraries were prepared by immunoSEQ multiplex PCR; TCRdb keeps only in-frame clonotypes and omits some of them. Of some 89,000 clones in the sample, roughly 95% were seen once. The sequencing input was T cells isolated from PBMCs. The TCR sequence derives from a human donor in good health.

CDR3: CASSEGLAGTYEQYF. CDR3 sequence (DNA): TGTGCCAGCAGCGAGGGACTAGCGGGGACCTACGAGCAGTACTTC. This sequence joins TRBV9 and TRBJ2-7; 13 bases line up with TRBD2. The trim removed 3 bases at V and 2 bases at J, leaving 2 bases unmatched. The CDR3 has 15 residues. From germline, CDR1 is SGDLS and CDR2 YYNGEE. Full variable domain (remainder filled in from reference TRBV9 and TRBJ2-7): DSGVTQTPKHLITATGQRVTLRCSPRSGDLSVYWYQQSLDQGLQFLIQYYNGEERAKGNILERFSAQQFPDLHSELNLSSLELGDSALYFCASSEGLAGTYEQYFGPGTRLTVT.